This is a list of T cell receptor beta chains from one sample in a study of blood T cell repertoires in COVID-19. Sequencing used immunoSEQ multiplex PCR; TCRdb keeps in-frame clones, though not all of them. Of more than 110,000 clones in the sample, almost 80% were seen once. Sequencing used PBMCs or T cells enriched from blood (not recorded which). These receptors all come from a woman in her fifties or sixties who had recovered from COVID-19. Both conserved end residues are part of each CDR3. Fields, in order: J gene, V gene, CDR3 protein.

>TRBJ1-1|TRBV5-1
CASSLEGVPEAFF
>TRBJ2-1|TRBV11-3
CASSLLDRSHEQFF
>TRBJ2-3|TRBV10-2
CASSETSGGPTSTDTQYF
>TRBJ2-2|TRBV28
CASTESGTGGGELFF
>TRBJ2-7|TRBV3-1/TRBV3-2
CASSGQLAGGRTYEQYF
>TRBJ2-1|TRBV7-3
CASSSSTVSSGSIPNEQFF
>TRBJ2-1|TRBV7-3
CASSLIRTGGNEQFF
>TRBJ1-1|TRBV5-4
CASSPQGARRNTEAFF
>TRBJ1-1|TRBV11-2
CASSPDRSKAFF
>TRBJ2-1|TRBV27
CASSFSGQRGNEQFF
>TRBJ1-1|TRBV4-1
CASSQEPGNTEAFF
>TRBJ1-2|TRBV11-3
CASSLDMRGLDGYTF
>TRBJ2-7|TRBV19
CASSISGRTNYEQYF
>TRBJ1-5|TRBV28
CASSLTGTGVNQPQHF
>TRBJ2-1|TRBV19
CASSMGASNEQFF
>TRBJ1-5|TRBV28
CASTGEGEGLTQPQHF
>TRBJ1-1|TRBV29-1
CSVSSEGTEAFF
>TRBJ1-4|TRBV3-1/TRBV3-2
CASSQVRTGEEKLFF
>TRBJ1-1|TRBV30
CAWSGTLLGGTEAFF
>TRBJ2-2|TRBV5-1
CASSKSQRDFSTGELFF
>TRBJ1-1|TRBV28
CASSSASDRGNTEAFF
>TRBJ2-2|TRBV4-1
CASSQEVTSGSGGELFF
>TRBJ2-7|TRBV16
CASSPTVTYEQYF
>TRBJ2-5|TRBV19
CASTPGGVTETQYF
>TRBJ1-6|TRBV19
CASSIRRNQSPLHF
>TRBJ1-1|TRBV5-1
CASSSVQGVTEAFF
>TRBJ1-1|TRBV28
CASSYTGGTEAFF
>TRBJ2-3|TRBV5-1
CASRGLAGDRTDTQYF
>TRBJ2-1|TRBV5-4
CASSAGGTSGSSLYNEQFF
>TRBJ1-3|TRBV6-5
CASSYSFMRGNTIYF
>TRBJ1-5|TRBV19
CASSISSNSNQPQHF
>TRBJ1-1|TRBV28
CASSLFTGGAGTEAFF
>TRBJ1-5|TRBV5-1
CASSLGGGEQPQHF
>TRBJ2-3|TRBV3-1/TRBV3-2
CASSQDWAGSSTDTQYF
>TRBJ1-6|TRBV18
CASSSQASRVHNSPLHF
>TRBJ2-7|TRBV29-1
CSVVGGRHEQYF
>TRBJ2-7|TRBV15
CATSRGLAGGISYEQYF
>TRBJ1-2|TRBV12-3/TRBV12-4
CASSFRQGVGYTF
>TRBJ2-7|TRBV7-3
CASSYNRGYEQYF
>TRBJ2-7|TRBV7-9
CASSSQRDAYEQYF
>TRBJ2-7|TRBV5-1
CASSFGTGPAYEQYF
>TRBJ2-3|TRBV28
CASSLVSSPSTQYF
>TRBJ1-1|TRBV7-2
CASSLGVRGAHTEAFF
>TRBJ2-7|TRBV5-1
CASGTSSYEQYF
>TRBJ2-7|TRBV18
CASSLGVGSSSYEQYF
>TRBJ2-6|TRBV12-2
CASRLVRTGHSGANVLTF
>TRBJ2-1|TRBV29-1
CSVQGGTSIYEQFF
>TRBJ1-3|TRBV2
CASSAGSGNTIYF
>TRBJ2-3|TRBV10-2
CASSSAGGYTQYF
>TRBJ1-2|TRBV2
CASSEEGVIYGYTF
>TRBJ1-2|TRBV19
CASSIGPSYGYTF
>TRBJ2-7|TRBV5-1
CASSLGPPGQGASHEQYF